This TCR beta chain was sequenced during a study of cytomegalovirus exposure and HLA in healthy donors. V lost 5 bases and J lost 5, with 16 bases in between. The germline V gene has CDR1 SNHLY and CDR2 FYNNEI. This CDR3 is built from 15 residues. In this sample, this clone turned up a few times. PCR amplification relied on 60 Vbeta primers (plus 13 Jbeta primers). Here immunoSEQ multiplex PCR was the method, and the copy in TCRdb shows in-frame clones only, minus some. The sample yields about 110,000 clones, approximately 71% seen once. This chain links TRBV2 with TRBJ2-1, with a tentative D call TRBD1 (6 bases). The sample consisted of PBMCs. The clonotype originates from a woman in her sixties or seventies in good health and CMV-seropositive. The CDR3 DNA reads TGTGCCAGCAGTCCTACAGGGTCCGCTAACAATGAGCAGTTCTTC. This translates into CASSPTGSANNEQFF.